The 22 T cell receptor beta chains below were found in one sample sequenced in a study of blood T cells in healthy people across ages. Primers used in a second PCR of about 6 to 12 cycles were a sample-barcoded 5' primer and a J-beta primer mix. Via MiXCR, TCRdb re-called the 5' RACE reads, giving one row per CDR3 protein. Of 600,000 or so distinct CDR3 sequences listed, around 21% are singletons. The specimen sequenced was blood. These receptors originate from a man aged 70 or older in good health.

This chain uses TRBV2 with TRBJ2-1, with TRBD2 matching over 7 bases. The CDR3 runs 13 residues. V dropped 8 bases and J dropped 6; count of bases not matched to a gene: 7. Germline V lookup: CDR1 SNHLY, CDR2 FYNNEI. The DNA for the CDR3 is TGTGCCAGCTCGGGACTACCATCCAATGAGCAGTTCTTC. Protein sequence: CASSGLPSNEQFF.

This clonotype came up a few times. The chain employs TRBV20-1 and TRBJ2-5; D possibly corresponds to TRBD1 (6 bases). The J call may be wrong; the DNA end is better matched by TRBJ2-1. This CDR3 is built from 12 residues. In germline, CDR1 is DFQATT, CDR2 SNEGSKA (reference sequence). The CDR3 is CSARRDIDEQFF. The CDR3 nucleotides are TGCAGTGCACGCCGGGACATAGATGAGCAGTTCTTC.

V is TRBV28 and J is TRBJ2-3; 8 bases map to TRBD2. The trim removed 4 bases at V and 4 bases at J, leaving 10 bases unmatched. Germline lookup yields CDR1 MDHEN and CDR2 SYDVKM. CDR3 size: 16 residues. The CDR3 nucleotides read TGTGCCAGCAGTTCGACAGCGGGAGTGGGTGCAGATACGCAGTATTTT. Translated, it gives CASSSTAGVGADTQYF.

The chain recombines TRBV9 with TRBJ2-1, with 8 bases that match TRBD1. The V gene end was trimmed by 0 bases and the J gene end by 5 bases; junction bases not matched to a gene: 4. Germline V gives CDR1 SGDLS, CDR2 YYNGEE. The CDR3 is 15 residues long. CDR3 nucleotides: TGTGCCAGCAGCGTAGGGCAGGGGGCTAACAATGAGCAGTTCTTC. Translation gives CASSVGQGANNEQFF.

This clonotype was observed a few times. The J gene is TRBJ2-3, the V gene TRBV3-1; no firm D call. V shed 4 bases and J shed 3 bases, with 8 bases lying between them. CDR3 length equals 13 residues. The V gene's germline CDR1 is LGHDT and CDR2 YNNKEL (reference sequence). The CDR3: CASSPPVTDTQYF. The CDR3 nucleotides are TGTGCCAGCAGCCCTCCGGTTACAGATACGCAGTATTTT.

This clonotype has more than one count but fewer than ten. The chain links TRBV6-5 to TRBJ1-1, with TRBD1 matching over 7 bases. V gave up 0 bases and J gave up 0 bases; unmatched junction bases: 4. The CDR3 length is 16 residues. CDR1 is MNHEY and CDR2 is SVGAGI in the germline V gene. In DNA form, the CDR3 reads TGTGCCAGCAGTTACTCGATACAGGGGATGAACACTGAAGCTTTCTTT. This encodes CASSYSIQGMNTEAFF.

This clonotype was recorded many times. The genes are TRBV19 and TRBJ2-4, with a weak D call TRBD1 (6 bases). In germline, CDR1 is LNHDA, CDR2 SQIVND (reference sequence). The V end was cut by 3 bases, the J end by 8 bases, with 11 bases between. The CDR3 totals 13 residues. In DNA, the CDR3 is TGTGCCAGTAGTATTGATGAGGGGGACATTCAGTACTTC. Translation gives CASSIDEGDIQYF.

This chain links TRBV24-1 with TRBJ2-5; the D gene is possibly TRBD2 (6 bases). The J call may be incorrect, as the DNA end agrees better with TRBJ2-1. The germline gives CDR1 KGHDR, CDR2 SFDVKD. CDR3 length: 13 amino acids. CDR3: CATSDGLAHEQFF. The CDR3 DNA sequence: TGTGCCACCAGTGATGGTCTAGCGCATGAGCAGTTCTTC.

This clonotype occurred a few times. The chain recombines TRBV27 with TRBJ2-4; tentative D call: TRBD2 (6 bases). Germline V gene lookup returns CDR1 MNHEY and CDR2 SMNVEV (reference sequence). Trimming took 4 bases from V and 1 from J, leaving 14 bases between them. The CDR3 is 16 residues long. The CDR3 is CASSSPTREAKNIQYF. CDR3 DNA sequence: TGTGCCAGCAGTTCCCCGACTAGGGAGGCCAAAAACATTCAGTACTTC.

This clonotype has a handful of counts. V gene TRBV6-1 combines with J gene TRBJ2-4; a weak D match, TRBD1 (5 bases). The CDR3 spans 17 residues. V gave up 6 bases and J gave up 2 bases, with 20 bases separating them. The V gene's germline CDR1 is MNHNS and CDR2 SASEGT. The CDR3 is CASSQWGGHLTKNIQYF. As DNA, the CDR3 is TGTGCCAGCAGCCAATGGGGCGGACACCTTACCAAAAACATTCAGTACTTC.

The J gene is TRBJ2-2, the V gene TRBV5-1, with TRBD1 matching over 8 bases. The germline V gene has CDR1 SGHRS and CDR2 YFSETQ. V lost 5 bases to trimming and J lost 1 base; unmatched junction nucleotides: 1. The CDR3 extends over 14 amino acids. This CDR3 reads CASRTGENTGELFF. Written as DNA, the CDR3 is TGCGCCAGCAGGACAGGGGAGAACACCGGGGAGCTGTTTTTT.

In this sample, this clonotype turned up a few times. The rearrangement links TRBV6-1 to TRBJ2-7, with 9 bases identical to TRBD2. Germline CDR1 is MNHNS and CDR2 is SASEGT. The CDR3 runs 16 residues. J lost 5 bases, V lost 4 bases, and 12 bases had no gene match. CDR3 region: CASSAPRASGTHEQYF. In DNA form, the CDR3 reads TGTGCCAGCAGTGCCCCTAGGGCTAGCGGGACCCACGAGCAGTACTTC.

This clonotype has just a few counts. The V call is TRBV4-2, the J call TRBJ2-5; 7 positions match TRBD2. Germline CDR1 and CDR2: LGHNA and YNFKEQ. Unmatched junction bases numbered 10, after V lost 3 bases and J lost 3 bases. CDR3 length: 16 amino acids. The CDR3 sequence is CASSQQASGTKETQYF. The CDR3 nucleotides read TGTGCCAGCAGCCAGCAAGCTAGCGGAACAAAAGAGACCCAGTACTTC.

The chain is built from TRBV12-3 or TRBV12-4 and TRBJ2-4; D call uncertain. Trimming shortened V by 6 bases and J by 10 bases, and 13 bases separated the two germline ends. The CDR3 length is 12 residues. The CDR3 is CASRSTGRIQYF. The CDR3 bases are TGTGCCAGCAGATCCACCGGACGGATTCAGTACTTC.

This clonotype was seen more than once but under ten times. V is TRBV5-1 and J is TRBJ2-5, with D possibly being TRBD1 (6 bases). Near its end, the DNA agrees better with TRBJ2-1, so the J call may be wrong. The CDR3 loop spans 14 amino acids. Germline assignment: CDR1 SGHRS and CDR2 YFSETQ. CDR3: CASSLCQGRNEQFF. The CDR3 region has the DNA TGCGCCAGCAGCTTGTGTCAGGGGCGTAATGAGCAGTTCTTC.

Comments on this clonotype: Mismatch with germline at one junction end may stem from a read error. This sequence joins TRBV11-2 and TRBJ1-2, with TRBD1 identical over 7 bases. Germline loops: CDR1 SGHAT, CDR2 FQNNGV. This CDR3 spans 13 amino acids. CDR3 amino acids: CASSLTGTDGYTF. CDR3 DNA: TGCGCCAGCAGCTTGACCGGGACAGATGGCTACACCTTC.

This sequence joins TRBV2 and TRBJ2-5; tentatively, D is TRBD2 (6 bases). Trimming removed 6 bases from V and 5 bases from J, with 13 bases in between. The CDR3 is 13 amino acids. Germline-derived CDR1 and CDR2 are SNHLY and FYNNEI. The CDR3 DNA sequence: TGTGCCAGCAGAATAGCGGCCGGGGAGACCCAGTACTTC. This gives the protein CASRIAAGETQYF. The full variable domain, its missing parts supplied by reference TRBV2 and TRBJ2-5, is EPEVTQTPSHQVTQMGQEVILRCVPISNHLYFYWYRQILGQKVEFLVSFYNNEISEKSEIFDDQFSVERPDGSNFTLKIRSTKLEDSAMYFCASRIAAGETQYFGPGTRLLVL.

The chain joins TRBV3-1 to TRBJ2-3, with TRBD2 matching 9 bases. The germline gives CDR1 LGHDT, CDR2 YNNKEL (reference sequence). The J segment lost 4 bases and the V segment lost 4 bases, leaving 12 bases of the junction unmatched. This CDR3 contains 17 residues. The CDR3 spells CASSPERAGGWADTQYF. For the CDR3, the DNA is TGTGCCAGCAGCCCAGAGAGAGCGGGAGGATGGGCAGATACGCAGTATTTT.

The rearrangement uses TRBV2 and TRBJ2-7; no definite D call. V lost 1 base, J lost 3 bases, and 7 bases lay in between. This CDR3 is 13 amino acids long. Germline V gene sequence: CDR1 SNHLY, CDR2 FYNNEI. The CDR3 sequence is CASSEGVYYEQYF. In DNA, the CDR3 is TGTGCCAGCAGTGAAGGGGTTTACTACGAGCAGTACTTC.

The chain recombines TRBV5-1 with TRBJ2-5; TRBD2 matches at 7 bases. The J call is in doubt because the DNA end fits TRBJ2-7 better. Germline V lookup: CDR1 SGHRS, CDR2 YFSETQ. The CDR3 loop spans 14 amino acids. DNA of the CDR3: TGCGCCAGCAGCTTCCGACTAGCCACCGACGAGCAGTACTTC. The encoded protein is CASSFRLATDEQYF.

This clonotype was recorded at least ten times. V is TRBV27 and J is TRBJ2-5; either TRBD1 or TRBD2 may supply D (5 bases each). From germline, CDR1 is MNHEY and CDR2 SMNVEV (reference sequence). V gave up 6 bases and J gave up 5 bases, with 13 bases separating them. The CDR3 is made up of 13 amino acids. CDR3: CASSSGTDETQYF. The CDR3 nucleotides are TGTGCCAGCAGCAGTGGGACGGATGAGACCCAGTACTTC.

The chain uses TRBV7-2 and TRBJ1-2; a possible D gene is TRBD1 (6 bases). The CDR3 runs to 15 residues. Germline CDR1 reads SGHTA; CDR2 reads FQGNSA. Trimming shortened V by 0 bases and J by 3 bases, and 11 bases separated the two germline ends. CDR3 DNA sequence: TGTGCCAGCAGCTTAGCGCTAACAGGGTACTATGGCTACACCTTC. Translated, it gives CASSLALTGYYGYTF.